The following is a TCR beta chain sequence with its context. The table came from immunoSEQ multiplex PCR; TCRdb's copy has only in-frame clones and leaves some out. This sample has tens of thousands of clones, with approximately 96% found just once. The data were obtained in a study of technical replicates of blood from a handful of donors. The CDR3 totals 14 residues. The germline gives CDR1 LNHDA, CDR2 SQIVND (reference sequence). V was clipped by 5 bases and J by 8 bases, with 15 bases between them. The clonotype comes from a human donor in good health. The chain has TRBV19 and TRBJ1-4; TRBD1 might be the D (5 bases). Sequenced sample: T cells isolated from PBMCs. The CDR3 DNA reads TGTGCCAGTAGTGTTGGGAGGGGAGGAGAAAAACTGTTTTTT. This translates into CASSVGRGGEKLFF.